The 29 T cell receptor beta chains below all came from one sample that was sequenced in a study of tumor-infiltrating lymphocytes in oesophageal squamous cell carcinoma. MiXCR, run by TCRdb on the PCR reads, gives a single entry per CDR3 protein. There are about 15,000 distinct CDR3 sequences in the sample; roughly half occur only once, and around 15% lies in the top ten. Sequences were obtained from blood. These receptor sequences come from a male donor with esophageal squamous cell carcinoma.

This clonotype appeared a single time. One end of the junction fails to match germline, which may point to a read error. The gene calls are TRBV7-6 and TRBJ2-6; weak D call: TRBD2 (6 bases). This CDR3 is 14 amino acids long. The germline CDR1 and CDR2 sequences are SGHVS and FNYEAQ. For the CDR3, the DNA is TGTGCTAGCAGCTTATCGAATCAGGGTGGCGGGAAGTACTTC. Translating gives CASSLSNQGGGKYF.

CDR3 sequence reads: CASSLASDTDTQYF. The CDR3 DNA sequence: TGTGCCAGCAGCTTAGCTTCAGATACAGATACGCAGTATTTT. The V gene is TRBV7-8, the J gene TRBJ2-3; no reliable D call. The length of the CDR3 is 14 residues. Germline V gene data show CDR1 as SGHVS and CDR2 as FQNEAQ. V lost 0 bases and J lost 3, with 7 bases in between.

The V call is TRBV7-2, the J call TRBJ1-1; 11 nucleotides match TRBD2. The DNA end is more similar to TRBJ2-7, so the J call may be wrong. This CDR3 is built from 15 residues. Germline V CDR1 and CDR2: SGHTA, FQGNSA. The CDR3 coding sequence is TGTGCCAGCAGCTTTATGACTAGCGGGATTAATGAGCAGTACTTC. It translates to CASSFMTSGINEQYF.

This chain's CDR3 is CASSAGTYNSPLHF. CDR3 DNA sequence: TGTGCCAGCAGCGCCGGGACTTATAATTCACCCCTCCACTTT. V usage is TRBV6-6 and J usage is TRBJ1-4, with D possibly matching TRBD1 (5 bases). Judging by the DNA end, TRBJ1-6 fits better; the J call may be wrong. This CDR3 spans 14 amino acids. Germline V lookup: CDR1 MNHNY, CDR2 SVGAGI (reference sequence).

The chain combines TRBV7-8 with TRBJ1-6, with 7 bases fitting TRBD1. CDR1 is SGHVS, CDR2 FQNEAQ, per germline. The CDR3 has 14 amino acids. V was clipped by 4 bases and J by 9 bases; unmatched bases: 6. The chain's CDR3 is CASSSQGSGSPLHF. CDR3 bases: TGTGCCAGCAGCTCACAGGGGAGCGGTTCACCCCTCCACTTT.

The V gene is TRBV7-6, the J gene TRBJ2-1, with a tentative D call TRBD2 (6 bases). Near its end, the DNA agrees better with TRBJ2-7, so the J call may be wrong. This CDR3 spans 13 amino acids. Germline V lookup: CDR1 SGHVS, CDR2 FNYEAQ. In DNA, the CDR3 is TGTGCCAGCAGCCACCGCGGGGCCTACGAGCAGTACTTC. Translating gives CASSHRGAYEQYF.

This clonotype rates as large. The V gene is TRBV7-3, the J gene TRBJ2-1; 12 bases fit TRBD1. Losses at the gene ends were 5 bases for V and 9 bases for J; bases not matched to a gene: 8. Germline lookup yields CDR1 SGHTA and CDR2 FQGTGA. The CDR3 is 15 residues long. This CDR3 reads CASSVTGTGGSEQFF. The CDR3 bases are TGTGCCAGCAGCGTCACCGGGACAGGGGGCAGTGAGCAGTTCTTC.

This clonotype was recorded many times. The chain uses TRBV6-1 and TRBJ1-4; 9 positions match TRBD1. Trimming cost V 6 bases and J 3 bases; bases outside gene matches: 5. This CDR3 is 15 amino acids long. The germline V gene has CDR1 MNHNS and CDR2 SASEGT. This CDR3 reads CASRYRGQANEKLFF. CDR3 DNA: TGTGCCAGCAGGTACAGGGGGCAGGCTAATGAAAAACTGTTTTTT.

Worth noting for this clonotype: The conserved closing phenylalanine or tryptophan is absent in this CDR3, likely reflecting a read error. The DNA is omitted, as the CDR3 cannot be located on it reliably, and the CDR3 follows TCRdb's listing. The chain couples TRBV6-1 to TRBJ2-5; TRBD1, the D gene given by the table, was not confirmed from the DNA. CDR1 MNHNS and CDR2 SASEGT come from the germline V gene. The CDR3 spans 16 amino acids, including both terminal residues. The CDR3: CASTGGQGGDGYTFGS.

The table lists this clonotype with many counts. The chain combines TRBV5-1 with TRBJ2-1; TRBD2 matches at 11 bases. The germline V gene has CDR1 SGHRS and CDR2 YFSETQ. The V gene end was trimmed by 2 bases and the J gene end by 7 bases; junction bases not matched to a gene: 14. This CDR3 comprises 18 residues. This CDR3 reads CASSFGTSGPGRANEQFF. DNA of the CDR3: TGCGCCAGCAGCTTCGGGACTAGCGGTCCAGGGAGGGCTAATGAGCAGTTCTTC.

The chain recombines TRBV12-3 or TRBV12-4 with TRBJ2-6; D remains unclear. The CDR3 totals 16 residues. V was pared by 2 bases and J by 0 bases, with 8 bases between. DNA of the CDR3: TGTGCCAGCAGTTTATCAGGCCGCTCTGGGGCCAACGTCCTGACTTTC. Encoded protein: CASSLSGRSGANVLTF.

This rearrangement joins TRBV7-2 to TRBJ1-5; maybe TRBD1 (5 bases). Per the germline V gene, CDR1 is SGHTA and CDR2 is FQGNSA. CDR3 length equals 15 residues. V shed 2 bases and J shed 0 bases, with 8 bases lying between them. CDR3 region: CASSLQGTSNQPQHF. CDR3 nucleotide sequence: TGTGCCAGCAGCTTACAGGGCACTAGCAATCAGCCCCAGCATTTT.

V and J are TRBV12-3 or TRBV12-4 and TRBJ2-3; TRBD2 aligns across 8 bases. The tail of the sequence fits TRBJ2-5 better, so the J call may be wrong. The CDR3 spans 15 residues. The CDR3 loop is CASSLAQAGVETQYF. The CDR3 coding sequence is TGTGCCAGCAGTTTAGCGCAAGCGGGAGTAGAGACCCAGTACTTC.

CDR3 nucleotides: TGTGCCAGCAGCTTGTCCCCCAGCACTGAAGCTTTCTTT. Amino acid sequence: CASSLSPSTEAFF. The rearrangement uses TRBV7-2 and TRBJ1-1; D unclear. Germline CDR1 is SGHTA and CDR2 is FQGNSA. Trimming pared 3 bases from V and 4 bases from J, leaving 9 bases between. The CDR3 length is 13 residues.

The rearrangement uses TRBV6-5 and TRBJ2-2; D is unresolved. Germline CDR1 and CDR2: MNHEY and SVGAGI. The ends were cut back, 2 bases at V and 0 bases at J, with 13 bases in the middle. This CDR3 region has 17 residues. The CDR3 DNA sequence: TGTGCCAGCAGTTACGTGGGCAGACCAACGAACACCGGGGAGCTGTTTTTT. It yields the protein CASSYVGRPTNTGELFF.

By proportion, this clonotype is medium-sized. The chain links TRBV7-9 to TRBJ2-7; 7 bases fit TRBD1. The V gene's germline CDR1 is SEHNR and CDR2 FQNEAQ (reference sequence). The length of the CDR3 is 15 residues. Trimming took 4 bases from V and 3 from J; bases not matched to a gene: 9. The CDR3 region is CASSSTGFEHYEQYF. In nucleotides, the CDR3 is TGTGCCAGCAGCTCGACAGGGTTTGAGCACTACGAGCAGTACTTC.

The genes are TRBV7-2 and TRBJ2-3; perhaps D is TRBD1 or TRBD2 (5 bases each). The CDR3 has 17 amino acids. V was pared by 1 base and J by 1 base, with 15 bases between. Germline assignment: CDR1 SGHTA and CDR2 FQGNSA. CDR3: CASSLGLLGDRTDTQYF. The CDR3 DNA sequence: TGTGCCAGCAGCTTAGGGTTGTTGGGGGATCGCACAGATACGCAGTATTTT.

This clonotype was seen ten or more times. The V and J genes are TRBV5-5 and TRBJ1-1, with D possibly being TRBD1 (6 bases). This CDR3 region has 14 residues. V lost 4 bases and J 4 bases, leaving 14 bases between the germline ends. The germline V gene has CDR1 SGHKS and CDR2 YYEKEE (reference sequence). CDR3 in DNA: TGTGCCAGCAGCCGTACAGGGCCGGGCACTGAAGCTTTCTTT. Its protein is CASSRTGPGTEAFF.

The chain joins TRBV19 to TRBJ2-5, with 7 bases that match TRBD2. The CDR3 spans 16 residues. J was trimmed by 11 bases and V by 6 bases; bases with no gene match: 21. The germline CDR1 and CDR2 sequences are LNHDA and SQIVND (reference sequence). The CDR3, as DNA: TGTGCCAGTAGGGTGGGTCTAGGCCGGGGCGGGGGTGAGCAGTACTTC. This translates into CASRVGLGRGGGEQYF.

The V gene is TRBV18, the J gene TRBJ1-5; D is undetermined. The CDR3 contains 15 residues. Germline V gene data show CDR1 as KGHSH and CDR2 as LQKENI. V was shortened by 2 bases and J by 2 bases, with 10 bases between the two germline ends. The CDR3 DNA is TGTGCCAGCTCACCATCAATTTCGGGCAATCAGCCCCAGCATTTT. Protein product: CASSPSISGNQPQHF.

Points on this clonotype: One end of the junction does not line up with germline, which may come from a read error. The chain couples TRBV7-6 to TRBJ2-2; D call uncertain. The germline CDR1 and CDR2 sequences are SGHVS and FNYEAQ. The CDR3 is 15 residues long. This chain's CDR3 is CASSLDGANTGELFF. In DNA, the CDR3 is TGTGCTAGCAGCTTGGACGGAGCGAACACCGGGGAGCTGTTTTTT.

Many counts were recorded for this clonotype. The chain is built from TRBV19 and TRBJ2-3, with 10 nucleotides matching TRBD1. Germline V gene sequence: CDR1 LNHDA, CDR2 SQIVND (reference sequence). The ends lost 9 bases at V and 3 bases at J; junction bases unmatched: 9. This CDR3 region has 15 residues. CDR3 loop: CASRAGTGATDTQYF. For the CDR3, the DNA is TGTGCCAGCAGAGCCGGGACAGGGGCGACAGATACGCAGTATTTT.

This clonotype was observed a handful of times. The CDR3, as DNA: TGTGCCAGCAGTTTAGCACAGGGCTTACACAATGAGCAGTTCTTC. Translating gives CASSLAQGLHNEQFF. The chain combines TRBV12-3 or TRBV12-4 with TRBJ2-1, with D perhaps TRBD1 (6 bases). The germline V and J ends were trimmed by 0 bases and 5 bases, with 11 bases remaining between them. This CDR3 comprises 15 residues.

The rearrangement links TRBV6-6 to TRBJ2-1, with 10 bases matching TRBD1. In germline, CDR1 is MNHNY, CDR2 SVGAGI (reference sequence). J was trimmed by 2 bases and V by 2 bases; bases with no gene match: 6. This CDR3 comprises 17 residues. In nucleotides, the CDR3 is TGTGCCAGCAGTTACGACAGGGGGCACCGTCCCTACAATGAGCAGTTCTTC. It yields the protein CASSYDRGHRPYNEQFF.

The chain combines TRBV7-6 with TRBJ2-2, with TRBD1 matching over 7 bases. V lost 4 bases to trimming and J lost 2 bases; unmatched junction nucleotides: 10. The germline CDR1 and CDR2 sequences are SGHVS and FNYEAQ. This CDR3 has 17 residues. The CDR3 reads CASSSIGDSLNTGELFF. The CDR3 DNA sequence: TGTGCCAGCAGCTCAATAGGGGACAGCTTAAACACCGGGGAGCTGTTTTTT.

The chain links TRBV7-9 to TRBJ1-2; 7 positions agree with TRBD2. TRBJ2-7 explains the end of the DNA better; the J call may be wrong. CDR3 length: 13 residues. Germline loops: CDR1 SEHNR, CDR2 FQNEAQ (reference sequence). This CDR3 reads CASSASGNNEQYF. The CDR3 bases are TGTGCCAGCAGCGCTAGCGGCAACAATGAGCAGTACTTC.

The rearrangement joins TRBV6-6 to TRBJ2-5; TRBD2 matches 8 bases. Judging by the DNA end, TRBJ2-1 fits better; the J call may be wrong. Germline values: CDR1 MNHNY, CDR2 SVGAGI (reference sequence). CDR3 length equals 14 residues. CDR3 protein: CASTRIAGYNEQFF. The DNA for the CDR3 is TGTGCCAGCACCCGAATAGCGGGATATAATGAGCAGTTCTTC.

V gene TRBV12-3 or TRBV12-4 combines with J gene TRBJ2-1, with TRBD2 matching over 8 bases. This CDR3 spans 16 amino acids. J was trimmed by 4 bases and V by 6 bases; bases with no gene match: 11. CDR3 loop: CASRPRERGSYNEQFF. The CDR3 coding sequence is TGTGCCAGCAGGCCCCGAGAGCGGGGGTCTTACAATGAGCAGTTCTTC.

The V and J genes are TRBV7-6 and TRBJ1-3; 8 nucleotides align to TRBD1. Germline values: CDR1 SGHVS, CDR2 FNYEAQ. This CDR3 is built from 16 residues. J was trimmed by 4 bases and V by 1 base; bases with no gene match: 6. The CDR3, as DNA: TGTGCCAGCAGCTTAGGGCCCGGGACAGGAGGAAACACCATATATTTT. Protein sequence: CASSLGPGTGGNTIYF.